This section outlines one TCR beta chain sequence together with its context. It has no known antigen specificity. Base qualities are missing; no much larger clone stands one base away. From a lookup of the germline V gene (reference sequence), CDR1 and CDR2 are LNHDA and SQIVND. A distance of 9 bases separates the germline ends of V and J, which lose 1 base and 2 bases respectively. Its CDR3 holds 15 amino acids, cysteine through phenylalanine. Here the CDR3 DNA is all that survives: 45 bases in frame from base 1. TCRbeta CDR3 regions were amplified from genomic DNA using the immunoSEQ Assay, a bias-controlled multiplex PCR. The original methods were these. The number of nucleated cells in each sample was estimated by amplification of reference gene primers within the assay. To quantify the absolute abundance of each unique TCRbeta CDR3 rearrangement, sequence reads were collapsed and filtered. For each sample, productive Simpson clonality was calculated by taking the square root of Simpson's diversity index across productive rearrangements. This is the immuneACCESS table as TCRdb keeps it, with only in-frame sequences that have V and J called. A part of the clones is gone; compared with another copy, unresolved V genes explain less than half, and the rest is unexplained. V and J calls and clone size are given by that table; D and trimming were obtained from the DNA. This sample holds roughly 120,000 clones; approximately 85% were observed only once. Roughly 3.2% of the sample is taken by the ten largest.

These data are taken from a study of blood T cell repertoires in COVID-19 (TCRdb year 2020). A note on the overall study: Samples covering the acute and convalescent phases of COVID-19 were provided by collaborators in the United States, Italy and Spain. The prospective study material was composed of cDNA or gDNA derived from T cells, B-cell-depleted T cells, or PBMCs. Deeply sampled blood TCRbeta repertoires from subjects exposed to, actively infected with, or recovered from COVID-19 were included in the dataset. The repertoires were made available in a free public database intended to serve as a resource for research on the immune response to SARS-CoV-2. The samples were drawn from two sources: the first 160 participants of the ongoing ImmuneRACE study, and approximately 1,300 subjects contributed by 6 global collaborators. Sample metadata almost always included a de-identified subject ID, COVID-19 status, age in years and sex. Where available, HLA class I and class II types were obtained from metadata supplied by the sample provider rather than from assay-based typing. Study-wide findings and limitations: The quantity of clinical and demographic metadata differed by source and by participant and was supplied without curation.

In Seattle, one collaborating source enrolled patients while the infection was active and tracked those patients longitudinally over the course of disease. Each collaborating institution followed its own protocols to collect whole blood in K2EDTA tubes. For TCRbeta analysis, collaborators shipped samples in one of three forms: frozen whole blood, isolated PBMCs, or DNA extracted from either of those sample types. This TCR was sampled from a woman of 80 years or more with COVID-19, enrolled during active disease. The rearranged chain carries TRBV19 and TRBJ1-3; the D gene assignment is ambiguous. The source material was peripheral blood. This receptor has the CDR3 CASSIVATAGNTIYF. The sequence in DNA is TGTGCCAGTAGTATAGTGGCGACTGCTGGAAACACCATATATTTT.